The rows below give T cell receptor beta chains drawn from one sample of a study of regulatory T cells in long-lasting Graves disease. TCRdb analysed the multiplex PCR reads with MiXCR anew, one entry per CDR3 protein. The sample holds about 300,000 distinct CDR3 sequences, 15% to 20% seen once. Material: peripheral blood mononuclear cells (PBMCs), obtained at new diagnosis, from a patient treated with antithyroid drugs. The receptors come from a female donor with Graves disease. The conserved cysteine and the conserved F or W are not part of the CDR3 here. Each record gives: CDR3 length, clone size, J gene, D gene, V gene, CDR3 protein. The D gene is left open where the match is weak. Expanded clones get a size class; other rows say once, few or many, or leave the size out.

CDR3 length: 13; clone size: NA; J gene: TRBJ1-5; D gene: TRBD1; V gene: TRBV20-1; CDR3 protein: SATQGAMDNQPQH
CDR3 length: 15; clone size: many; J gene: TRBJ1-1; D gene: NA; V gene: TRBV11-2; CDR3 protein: ASSLRPTGTPEMGAF
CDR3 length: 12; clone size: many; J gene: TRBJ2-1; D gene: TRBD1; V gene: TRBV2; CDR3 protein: ASSEGTGSGEQF
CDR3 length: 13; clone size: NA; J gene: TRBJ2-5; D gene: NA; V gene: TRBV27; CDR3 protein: ASSLGAGAYETQY
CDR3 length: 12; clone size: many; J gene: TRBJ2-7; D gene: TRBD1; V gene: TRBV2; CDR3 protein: ASSKGTETYEQY
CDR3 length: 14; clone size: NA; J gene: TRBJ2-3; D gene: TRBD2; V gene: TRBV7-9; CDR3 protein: ASIDSGTMSTDTQY
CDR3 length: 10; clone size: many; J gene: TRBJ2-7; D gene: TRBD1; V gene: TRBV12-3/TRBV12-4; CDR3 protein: ASSLGTGRQY
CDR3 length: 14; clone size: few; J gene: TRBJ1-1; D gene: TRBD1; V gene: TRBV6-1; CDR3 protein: ASSVGTGGANTEAF
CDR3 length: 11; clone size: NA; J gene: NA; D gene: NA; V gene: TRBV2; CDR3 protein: ASREDSLDTQY
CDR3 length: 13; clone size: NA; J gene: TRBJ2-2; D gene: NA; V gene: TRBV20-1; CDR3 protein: SASFWILGGGELF
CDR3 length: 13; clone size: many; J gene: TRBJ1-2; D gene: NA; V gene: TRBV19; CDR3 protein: ASTTPGQTSYGYT
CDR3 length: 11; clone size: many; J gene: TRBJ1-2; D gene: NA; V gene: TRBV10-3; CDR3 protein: ATPTQGGYGYT
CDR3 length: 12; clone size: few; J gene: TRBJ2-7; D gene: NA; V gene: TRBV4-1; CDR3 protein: ASSPQGRGAEQY
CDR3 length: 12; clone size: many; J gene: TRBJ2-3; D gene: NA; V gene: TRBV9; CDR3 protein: ASSVVDGTDTQY
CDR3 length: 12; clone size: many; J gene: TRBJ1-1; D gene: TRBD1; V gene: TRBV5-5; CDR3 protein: ASSRTGDNTEAF
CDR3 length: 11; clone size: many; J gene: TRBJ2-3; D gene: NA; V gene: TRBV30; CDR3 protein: AWSVDGTDTQY
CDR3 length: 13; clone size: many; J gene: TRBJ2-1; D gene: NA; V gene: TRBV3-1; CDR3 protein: ASSQATGWGNEQF
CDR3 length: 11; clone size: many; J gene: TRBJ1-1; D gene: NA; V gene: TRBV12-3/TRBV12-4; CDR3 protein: ASKLGGEVEAF
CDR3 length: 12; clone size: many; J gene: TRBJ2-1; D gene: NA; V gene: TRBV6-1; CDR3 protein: ATLDISGANEQF
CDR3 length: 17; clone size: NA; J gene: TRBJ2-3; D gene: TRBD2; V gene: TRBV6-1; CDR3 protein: ASTLGLAGGPLLTDTQY
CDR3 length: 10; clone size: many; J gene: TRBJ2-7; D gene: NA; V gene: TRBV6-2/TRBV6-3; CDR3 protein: ASSFGRYEQY
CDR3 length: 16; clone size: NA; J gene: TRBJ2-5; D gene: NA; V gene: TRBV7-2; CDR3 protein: ASSLGTRANRVRETQY
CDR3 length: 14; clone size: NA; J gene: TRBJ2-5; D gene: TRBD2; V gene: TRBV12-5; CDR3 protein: ASGLGTSGVIETQY
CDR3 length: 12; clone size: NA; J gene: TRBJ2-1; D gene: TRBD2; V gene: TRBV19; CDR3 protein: ASTGLAGWNEQF
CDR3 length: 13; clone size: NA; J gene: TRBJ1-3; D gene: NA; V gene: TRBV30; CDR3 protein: AWSSVRSSGNTIY
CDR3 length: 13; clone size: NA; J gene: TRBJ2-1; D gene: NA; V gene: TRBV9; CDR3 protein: ANSGTSLKLDEQF
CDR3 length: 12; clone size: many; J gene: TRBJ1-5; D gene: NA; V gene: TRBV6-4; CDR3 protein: ASSPGDGNQPQH
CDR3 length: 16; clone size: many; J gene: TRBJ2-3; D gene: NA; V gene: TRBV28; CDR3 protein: ASSLGALETAHTDTQY
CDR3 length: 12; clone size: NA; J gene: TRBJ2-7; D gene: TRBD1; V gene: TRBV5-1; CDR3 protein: ASSHGTGNYERY